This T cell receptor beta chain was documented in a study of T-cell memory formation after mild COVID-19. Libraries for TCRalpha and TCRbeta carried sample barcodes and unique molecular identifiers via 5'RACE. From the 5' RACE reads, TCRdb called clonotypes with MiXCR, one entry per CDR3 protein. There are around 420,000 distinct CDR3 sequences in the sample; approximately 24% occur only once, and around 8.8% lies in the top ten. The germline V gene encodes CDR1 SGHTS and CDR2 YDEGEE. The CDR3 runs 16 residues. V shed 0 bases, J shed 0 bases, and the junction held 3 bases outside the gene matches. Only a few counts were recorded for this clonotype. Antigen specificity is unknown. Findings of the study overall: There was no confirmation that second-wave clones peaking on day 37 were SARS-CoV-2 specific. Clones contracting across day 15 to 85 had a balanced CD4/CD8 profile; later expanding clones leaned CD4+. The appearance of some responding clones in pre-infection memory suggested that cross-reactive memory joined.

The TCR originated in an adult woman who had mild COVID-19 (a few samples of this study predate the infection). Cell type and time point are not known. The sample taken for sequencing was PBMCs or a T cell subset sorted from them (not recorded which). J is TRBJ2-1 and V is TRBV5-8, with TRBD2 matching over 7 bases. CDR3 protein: CASSLALAGSYNEQFF. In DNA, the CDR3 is TGTGCCAGCAGCTTGGCGTTAGCGGGCTCCTACAATGAGCAGTTCTTC.